This paragraph reports one T cell receptor (beta chain). The antigen remains undetermined. Germline is not matched at one junction end, which may reflect a read error. TCRdb redid the calling of the 5' RACE reads with MiXCR, one entry per CDR3 protein. The top ten clones hold 10% to 15% of a sample with about 340,000 distinct CDR3 sequences, 20% to 25% of them seen once. The data were obtained in a study of CD8 T cells in ankylosing spondylitis. The CDR3 has 16 amino acids. The germline V gene has CDR1 DFQATT and CDR2 SNEGSKA (reference sequence). Study-wide results and caveats: Within ankylosing spondylitis blood, a TCR beta motif made up of eight or nine highly homologous variants appeared to be characteristic. Clones tied to disease were said to be significantly enriched in matched ankylosing spondylitis synovial fluid.

Input material: blood, either unsorted or a sorted T cell fraction (not recorded which). The chain has TRBV20-1 and TRBJ2-7; TRBD1 is a possible D gene (5 bases). The sequence derives from a male donor with ankylosing spondylitis or in good health (not recorded which). CDR3 bases: TGCAGTGCTAGAGATTGGCGGACAAGGCCCTCCTATGAGCAGTACTTC. Protein: CSARDWRTRPSYEQYF.